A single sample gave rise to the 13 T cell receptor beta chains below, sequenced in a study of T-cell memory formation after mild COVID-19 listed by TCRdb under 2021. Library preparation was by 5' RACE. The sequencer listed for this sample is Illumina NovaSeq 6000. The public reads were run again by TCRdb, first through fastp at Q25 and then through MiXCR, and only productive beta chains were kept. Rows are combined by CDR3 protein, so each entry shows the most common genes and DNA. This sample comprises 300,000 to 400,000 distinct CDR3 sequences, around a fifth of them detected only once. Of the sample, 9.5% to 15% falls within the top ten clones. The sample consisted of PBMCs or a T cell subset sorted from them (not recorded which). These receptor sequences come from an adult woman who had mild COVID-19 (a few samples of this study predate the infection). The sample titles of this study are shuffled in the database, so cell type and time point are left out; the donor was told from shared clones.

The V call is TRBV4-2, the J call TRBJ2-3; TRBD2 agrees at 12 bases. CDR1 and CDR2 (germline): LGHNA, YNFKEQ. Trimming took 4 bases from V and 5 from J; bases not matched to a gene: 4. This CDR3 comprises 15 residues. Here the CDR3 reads CASSRLAGVGDTQYF. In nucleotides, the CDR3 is TGTGCCAGCAGCCGACTAGCGGGAGTAGGAGATACGCAGTATTTT.

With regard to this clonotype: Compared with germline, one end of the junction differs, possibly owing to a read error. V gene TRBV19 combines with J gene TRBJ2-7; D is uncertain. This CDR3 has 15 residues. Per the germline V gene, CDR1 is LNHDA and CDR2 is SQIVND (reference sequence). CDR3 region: CASSISGETAYAQYF. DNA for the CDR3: TGTGCCAGTAGTATATCAGGAGAGACGGCCTACGCGCAGTACTTC.

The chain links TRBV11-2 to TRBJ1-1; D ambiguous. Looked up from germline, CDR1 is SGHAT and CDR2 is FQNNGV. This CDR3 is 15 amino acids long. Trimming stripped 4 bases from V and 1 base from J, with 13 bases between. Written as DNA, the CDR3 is TGTGCCAGCAGCTCTCGATGGAGAGCGAACACTGAAGCTTTCTTT. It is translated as CASSSRWRANTEAFF. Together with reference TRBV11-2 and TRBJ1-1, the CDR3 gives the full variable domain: EAGVAQSPRYKIIEKRQSVAFWCNPISGHATLYWYQQILGQGPKLLIQFQNNGVVDDSQLPKDRFSAERLKGVDSTLKIQPAKLEDSAVYLCASSSRWRANTEAFFGQGTRLTVV.

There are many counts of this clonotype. The CDR3 DNA sequence: TGCGCCAGCAGCTTGGTAGCGGGGTCCGTCAATGAGCAGTTCTTC. This codes for CASSLVAGSVNEQFF. The chain is built from TRBV5-1 and TRBJ2-1, with 8 bases matching TRBD2. CDR3 size: 15 residues. V dropped 0 bases and J dropped 6; count of bases not matched to a gene: 5. Germline lookup yields CDR1 SGHRS and CDR2 YFSETQ.

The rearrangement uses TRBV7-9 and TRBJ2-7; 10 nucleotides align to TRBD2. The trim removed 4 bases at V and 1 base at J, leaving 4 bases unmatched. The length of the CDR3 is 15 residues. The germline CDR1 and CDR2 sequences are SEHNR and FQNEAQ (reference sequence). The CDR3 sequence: CASSSGLAKSYEQYF. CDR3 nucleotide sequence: TGTGCCAGCAGCTCGGGACTAGCGAAATCCTACGAGCAGTACTTC.

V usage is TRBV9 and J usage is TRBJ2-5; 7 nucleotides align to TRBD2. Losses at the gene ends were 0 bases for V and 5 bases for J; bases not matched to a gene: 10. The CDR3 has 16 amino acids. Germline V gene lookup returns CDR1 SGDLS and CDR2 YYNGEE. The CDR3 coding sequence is TGTGCCAGCAGCGTAGGGTCCCTGGGGGGGATGGAGACCCAGTACTTC. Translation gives CASSVGSLGGMETQYF.

The CDR3 sequence is CASSTKTGDRTDTQYF. The DNA of the CDR3 is TGTGCCAGCAGCACCAAGACAGGGGACCGCACAGATACGCAGTATTTT. The chain employs TRBV6-5 and TRBJ2-3, with 8 nucleotides matching TRBD1. The germline CDR1 and CDR2 sequences are MNHEY and SVGAGI. This CDR3 has 16 amino acids. Unmatched junction bases numbered 9, after V lost 6 bases and J lost 1 base.

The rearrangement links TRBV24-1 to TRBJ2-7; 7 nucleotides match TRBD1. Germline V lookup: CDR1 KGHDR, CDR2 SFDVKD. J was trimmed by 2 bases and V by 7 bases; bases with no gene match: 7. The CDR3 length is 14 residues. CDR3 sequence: CATSQDREPYEQYF. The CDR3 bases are TGTGCCACCAGCCAAGACAGGGAACCCTACGAGCAGTACTTC.

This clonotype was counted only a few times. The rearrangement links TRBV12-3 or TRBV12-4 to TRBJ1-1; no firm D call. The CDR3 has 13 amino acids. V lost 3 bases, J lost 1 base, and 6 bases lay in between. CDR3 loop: CASSFRQNTEAFF. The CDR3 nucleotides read TGTGCCAGCAGTTTCCGGCAGAACACTGAAGCTTTCTTT.

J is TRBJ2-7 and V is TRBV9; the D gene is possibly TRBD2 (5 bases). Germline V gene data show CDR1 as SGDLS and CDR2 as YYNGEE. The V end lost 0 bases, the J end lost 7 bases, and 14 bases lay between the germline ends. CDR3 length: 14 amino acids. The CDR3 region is CASSVEMFRGEQYF. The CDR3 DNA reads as TGTGCCAGCAGCGTAGAGATGTTCCGGGGAGAGCAGTACTTC. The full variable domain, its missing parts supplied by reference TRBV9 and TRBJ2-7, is DSGVTQTPKHLITATGQRVTLRCSPRSGDLSVYWYQQSLDQGLQFLIQYYNGEERAKGNILERFSAQQFPDLHSELNLSSLELGDSALYFCASSVEMFRGEQYFGPGTRLTVT.

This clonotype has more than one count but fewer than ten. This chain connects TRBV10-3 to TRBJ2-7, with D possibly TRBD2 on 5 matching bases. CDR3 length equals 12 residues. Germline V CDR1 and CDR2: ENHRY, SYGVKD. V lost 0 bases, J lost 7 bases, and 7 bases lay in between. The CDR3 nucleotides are TGTGCCATCAGTGAGTCGACGGGGGAGCAGTACTTC. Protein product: CAISESTGEQYF.

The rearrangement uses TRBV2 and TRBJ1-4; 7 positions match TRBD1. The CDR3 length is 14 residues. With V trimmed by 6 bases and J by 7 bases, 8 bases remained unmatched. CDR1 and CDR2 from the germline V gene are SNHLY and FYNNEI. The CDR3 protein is CASRDRTGLEKLFF. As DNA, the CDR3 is TGTGCCAGCAGAGACCGGACAGGTCTTGAAAAACTGTTTTTT.

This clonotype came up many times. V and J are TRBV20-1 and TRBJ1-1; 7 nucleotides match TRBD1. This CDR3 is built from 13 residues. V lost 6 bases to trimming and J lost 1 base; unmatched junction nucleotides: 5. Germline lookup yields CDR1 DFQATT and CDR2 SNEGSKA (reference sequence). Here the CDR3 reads CSARDSQNTEAFF. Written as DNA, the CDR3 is TGCAGTGCCAGGGACAGCCAGAACACTGAAGCTTTCTTT.